This T cell receptor beta chain comes out of a study of T-cell reconstitution after alpha-beta-depleted transplantation in children. This CDR3 has 15 amino acids. The V segment lost 6 bases and the J segment 4 bases; nucleotides outside the gene matches: 8. The germline V gene encodes CDR1 MDHEN and CDR2 SYDVKM. Broader study findings: From surviving recipient T cells and thymic progenitors came the high day-60 TCRbeta diversity observed in some patients. Roughly two months post-transplant, alpha-beta T cells reportedly originated from several hundred graft clones that had expanded. Among T cells one year after transplant, newly produced cells accounted for most counts and diversity.

As regards this clonotype: Its matching antigen is unknown.

It was with unique molecular identifiers that the TCRbeta library was prepared. One entry per CDR3 protein results from TCRdb running MiXCR on the PCR reads. The profile shows hundreds of thousands of distinct CDR3 sequences, around 13% of them singletons. This clonotype was sampled from a male patient between 10 and 17 years old who had a stem cell transplant for acute myeloid leukemia, so the T cells may come from the graft donor. Sequencing was performed on PBMCs, mostly from graft donor cells, taken 360 days after TCRalphabeta/CD19-depleted stem cell transplant. The chain uses TRBV28 and TRBJ2-1, with 8 bases that match TRBD1. Here the CDR3 DNA reads TGTGCCAGCAGGAGAACAGGGGGGAGATACAATGAGCAGTTCTTC. Protein sequence: CASRRTGGRYNEQFF.